This T cell receptor beta chain was profiled in a study of chemoradiotherapy in HPV16-positive cancers. About the research overall: A couple of HPV16-positive patients' cells yielded candidate HPV-specific clones and common motifs. Regarding the study as a whole: Functional assays defining HPV-specific T cells used only a couple of HPV16-positive patients. Better recurrence-free survival went with HPV-responsive T-cell expansion in HPV16-positive patients.

The V gene's germline CDR1 is SEHNR and CDR2 FQNEAQ (reference sequence). This CDR3 contains 12 residues. The V and J ends lost 5 bases and 4 bases respectively, with 8 bases between them. Data came from immunoSEQ multiplex PCR; TCRdb stores just in-frame clones and leaves some out. The sample lists around 8,800 clones, roughly 70% occurring once. In this sample, this clone turned up once. Its antigen is unidentified. This chain uses TRBV7-9 with TRBJ1-1; D call uncertain. Source: tumor tissue, taken from a patient who underwent chemoradiotherapy. The TCR originated in a human donor with HPV-associated anogenital cancer. The chain's CDR3 is CASSEQSTEAFF. The CDR3 DNA is TGTGCCAGCAGCGAACAGAGCACTGAAGCTTTCTTT.